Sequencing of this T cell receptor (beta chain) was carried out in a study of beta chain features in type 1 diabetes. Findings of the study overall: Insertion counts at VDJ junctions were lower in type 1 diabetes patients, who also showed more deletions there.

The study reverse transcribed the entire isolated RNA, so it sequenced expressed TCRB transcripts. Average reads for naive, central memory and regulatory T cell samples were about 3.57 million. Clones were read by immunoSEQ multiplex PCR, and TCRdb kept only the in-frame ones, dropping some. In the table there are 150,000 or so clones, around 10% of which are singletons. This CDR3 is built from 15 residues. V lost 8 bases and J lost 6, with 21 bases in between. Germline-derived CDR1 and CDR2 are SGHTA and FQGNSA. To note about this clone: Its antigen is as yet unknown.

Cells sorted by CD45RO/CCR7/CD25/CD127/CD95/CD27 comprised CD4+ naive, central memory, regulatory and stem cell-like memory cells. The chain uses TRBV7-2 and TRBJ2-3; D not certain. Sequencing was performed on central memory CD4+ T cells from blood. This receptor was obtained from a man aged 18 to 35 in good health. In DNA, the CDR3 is TGTGCCAGCCGTTCCCTGAGTAGCCCGGCCGATACGCAGTATTTT. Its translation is CASRSLSSPADTQYF.